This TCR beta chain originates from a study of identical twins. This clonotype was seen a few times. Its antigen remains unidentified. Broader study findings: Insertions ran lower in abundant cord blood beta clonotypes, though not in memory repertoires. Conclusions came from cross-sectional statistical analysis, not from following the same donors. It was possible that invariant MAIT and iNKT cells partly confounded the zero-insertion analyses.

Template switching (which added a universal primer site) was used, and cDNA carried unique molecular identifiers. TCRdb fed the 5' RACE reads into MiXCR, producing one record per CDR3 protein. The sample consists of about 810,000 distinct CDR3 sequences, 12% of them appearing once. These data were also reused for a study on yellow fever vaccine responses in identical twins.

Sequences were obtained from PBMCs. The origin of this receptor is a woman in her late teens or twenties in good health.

The CDR3 loop reads CASSDRGRGNTEAFF. The CDR3 DNA is TGTGCCAGCAGTGACAGGGGGCGGGGGAACACTGAAGCTTTCTTT. V gene TRBV25-1 combines with J gene TRBJ1-1, with 8 nucleotides matching TRBD1. Trimming took 3 bases from V and 1 from J; bases not matched to a gene: 4. This CDR3 has 15 residues. Germline-derived CDR1 and CDR2 are MGHDK and SYGVNS.